This T cell receptor beta chain is from a study of blood T cell repertoires in COVID-19. TCRdb's copy holds only in-frame clones and misses some; the assay was immunoSEQ multiplex PCR. This table has 200,000 or so clones, roughly nine tenths appearing once. This CDR3 is 15 amino acids long. The J segment lost 4 bases and the V segment lost 7 bases, leaving 9 bases of the junction unmatched. CDR1 and CDR2 from the germline V gene are MNHEY and SVGAGI. The specimen sequenced was peripheral blood. The receptor was isolated from a man between 65 and 85 years old with active or convalescent COVID-19. The V gene is TRBV6-5, the J gene TRBJ1-2; TRBD1 agrees at 10 bases. CDR3 DNA sequence: TGTGCCAGCACCCTGGGACAGGGGTTTCGCTATGGCTACACCTTC. It encodes CASTLGQGFRYGYTF.